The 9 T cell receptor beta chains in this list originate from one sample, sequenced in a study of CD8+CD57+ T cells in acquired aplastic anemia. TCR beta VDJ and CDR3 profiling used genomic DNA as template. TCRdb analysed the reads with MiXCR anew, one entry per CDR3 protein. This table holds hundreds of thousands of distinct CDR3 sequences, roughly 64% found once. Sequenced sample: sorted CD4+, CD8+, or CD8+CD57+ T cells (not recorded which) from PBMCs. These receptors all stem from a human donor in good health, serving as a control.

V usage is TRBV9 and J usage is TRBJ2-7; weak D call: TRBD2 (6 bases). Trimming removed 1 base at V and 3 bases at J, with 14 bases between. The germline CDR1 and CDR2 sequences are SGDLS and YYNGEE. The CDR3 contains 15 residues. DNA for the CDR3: TGTGCCAGCAGCGTATCGCACCCGGGGGTCTACGAGCAGTACTTC. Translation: CASSVSHPGVYEQYF.

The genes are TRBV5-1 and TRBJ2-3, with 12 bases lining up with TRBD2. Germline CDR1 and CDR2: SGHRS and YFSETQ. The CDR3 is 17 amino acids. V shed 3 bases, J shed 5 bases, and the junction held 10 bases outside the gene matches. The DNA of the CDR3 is TGCGCCAGCAGCTGCCCGACTAGCGGGGGCGTTCGAGATACGCAGTATTTT. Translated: CASSCPTSGGVRDTQYF.

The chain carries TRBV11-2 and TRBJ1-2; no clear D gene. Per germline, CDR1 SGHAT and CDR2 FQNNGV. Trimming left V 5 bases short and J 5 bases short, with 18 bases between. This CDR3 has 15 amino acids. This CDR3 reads CASSARRPSSYGYTF. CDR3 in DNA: TGTGCCAGCAGCGCAAGGCGGCCGAGTTCTTATGGCTACACCTTC.

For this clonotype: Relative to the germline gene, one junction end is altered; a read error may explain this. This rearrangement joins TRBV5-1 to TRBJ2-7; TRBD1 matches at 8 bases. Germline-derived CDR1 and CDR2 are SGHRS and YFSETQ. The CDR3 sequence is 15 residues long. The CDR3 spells CASSNGQGGYYEQYF. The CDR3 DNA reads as TGTGCCAGCAGCAACGGACAGGGAGGCTACTACGAGCAGTACTTC.

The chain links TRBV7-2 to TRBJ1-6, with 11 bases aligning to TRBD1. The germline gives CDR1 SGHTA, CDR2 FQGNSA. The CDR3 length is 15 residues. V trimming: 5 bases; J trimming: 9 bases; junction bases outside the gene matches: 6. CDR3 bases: TGTGCCAGCAGCGGACAGGGGGCGCAAAGTTCACCCCTCCACTTT. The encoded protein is CASSGQGAQSSPLHF.

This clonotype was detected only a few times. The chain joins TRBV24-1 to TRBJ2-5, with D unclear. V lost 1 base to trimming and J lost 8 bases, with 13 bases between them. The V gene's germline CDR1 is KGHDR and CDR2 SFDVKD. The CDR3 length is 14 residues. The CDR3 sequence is CATSDFGDPGTQYF. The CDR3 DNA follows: TGTGCCACCAGTGATTTCGGCGACCCCGGAACCCAGTACTTC.

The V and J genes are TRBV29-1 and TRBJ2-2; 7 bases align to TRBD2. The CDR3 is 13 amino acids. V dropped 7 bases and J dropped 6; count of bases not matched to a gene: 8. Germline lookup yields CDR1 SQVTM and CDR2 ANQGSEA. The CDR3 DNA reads TGCAGCGCGAGACTAGCAGCCGCCGGGGAGCTGTTTTTT. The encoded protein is CSARLAAAGELFF.

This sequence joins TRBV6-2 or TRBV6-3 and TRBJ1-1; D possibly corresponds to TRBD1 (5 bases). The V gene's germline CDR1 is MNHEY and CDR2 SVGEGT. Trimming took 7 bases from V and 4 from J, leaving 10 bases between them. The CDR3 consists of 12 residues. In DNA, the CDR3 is TGTGCCAGCAACCACGGGGGCACTGAAGCTTTCTTT. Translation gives CASNHGGTEAFF.

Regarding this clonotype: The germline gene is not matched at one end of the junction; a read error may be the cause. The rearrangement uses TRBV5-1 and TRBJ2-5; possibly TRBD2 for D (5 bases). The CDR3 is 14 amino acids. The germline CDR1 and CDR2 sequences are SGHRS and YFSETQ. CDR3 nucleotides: TGTGCCAGCACCCGGACGAGGGAACTTGAGACCCAGTACTTC. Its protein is CASTRTRELETQYF.